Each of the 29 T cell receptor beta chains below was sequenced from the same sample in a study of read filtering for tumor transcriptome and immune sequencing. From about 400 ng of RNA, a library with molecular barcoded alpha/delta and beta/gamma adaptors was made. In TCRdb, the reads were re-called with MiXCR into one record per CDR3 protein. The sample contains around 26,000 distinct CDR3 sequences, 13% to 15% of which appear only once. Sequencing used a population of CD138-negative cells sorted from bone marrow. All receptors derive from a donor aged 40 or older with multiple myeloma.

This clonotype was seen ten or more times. CDR3: CASSQGASGRAGNEQFF. In nucleotides, the CDR3 is TGTGCCAGCAGCCAAGGGGCCAGCGGGAGGGCCGGAAATGAGCAGTTCTTC. V usage is TRBV7-3 and J usage is TRBJ2-1; 10 bases line up with TRBD2. CDR1 is SGHTA, CDR2 FQGTGA, per germline. V dropped 5 bases and J dropped 7; count of bases not matched to a gene: 14. This CDR3 comprises 17 residues.

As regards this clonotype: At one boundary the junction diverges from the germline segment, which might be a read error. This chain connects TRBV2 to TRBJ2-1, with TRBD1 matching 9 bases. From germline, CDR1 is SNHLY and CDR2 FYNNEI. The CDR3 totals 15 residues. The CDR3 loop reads CASSGRQGVYNERFF. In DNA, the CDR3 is TGTGCCAGCAGTGGCAGACAGGGGGTCTACAATGAGCGGTTCTTC.

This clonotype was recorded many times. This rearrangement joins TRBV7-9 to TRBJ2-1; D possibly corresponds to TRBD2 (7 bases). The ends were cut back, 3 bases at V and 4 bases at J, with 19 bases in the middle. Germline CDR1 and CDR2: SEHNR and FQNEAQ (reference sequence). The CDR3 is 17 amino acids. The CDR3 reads CASSFHREGRAYNEQFF. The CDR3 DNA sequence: TGTGCCAGCAGCTTTCACAGGGAGGGTAGGGCATACAATGAGCAGTTCTTC.

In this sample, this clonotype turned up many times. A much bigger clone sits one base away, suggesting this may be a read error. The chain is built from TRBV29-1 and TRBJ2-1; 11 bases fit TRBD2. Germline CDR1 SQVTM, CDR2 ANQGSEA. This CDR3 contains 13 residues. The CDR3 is CSGGTSGYNAQFF. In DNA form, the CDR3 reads TGCAGCGGGGGGACTAGCGGATACAATGCGCAGTTCTTC.

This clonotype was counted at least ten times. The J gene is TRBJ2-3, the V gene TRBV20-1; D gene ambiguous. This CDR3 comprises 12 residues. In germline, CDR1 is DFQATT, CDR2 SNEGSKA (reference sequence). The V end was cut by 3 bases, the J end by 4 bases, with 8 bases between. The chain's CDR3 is CSARVTADTQYF. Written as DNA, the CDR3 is TGCAGTGCTAGGGTTACAGCAGATACGCAGTATTTT.

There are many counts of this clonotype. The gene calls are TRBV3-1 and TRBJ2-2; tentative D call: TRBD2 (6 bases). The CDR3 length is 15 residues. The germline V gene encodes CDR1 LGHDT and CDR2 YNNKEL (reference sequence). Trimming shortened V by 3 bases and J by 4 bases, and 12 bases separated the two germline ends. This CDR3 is CASSQNGRGTGELFF. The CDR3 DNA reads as TGTGCCAGCAGCCAGAACGGGAGAGGCACCGGGGAGCTGTTTTTT.

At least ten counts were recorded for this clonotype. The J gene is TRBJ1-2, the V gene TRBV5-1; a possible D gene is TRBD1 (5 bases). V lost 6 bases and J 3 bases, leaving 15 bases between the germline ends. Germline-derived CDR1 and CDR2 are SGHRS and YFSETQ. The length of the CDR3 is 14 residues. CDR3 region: CASTQGAWDYGYTF. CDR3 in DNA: TGCGCCAGCACTCAGGGAGCGTGGGACTATGGCTACACCTTC. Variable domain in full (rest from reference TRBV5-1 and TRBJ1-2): KAGVTQTPRYLIKTRGQQVTLSCSPISGHRSVSWYQQTPGQGLQFLFEYFSETQRNKGNFPGRFSGRQFSNSRSEMNVSTLELGDSALYLCASTQGAWDYGYTFGSGTRLTVV.

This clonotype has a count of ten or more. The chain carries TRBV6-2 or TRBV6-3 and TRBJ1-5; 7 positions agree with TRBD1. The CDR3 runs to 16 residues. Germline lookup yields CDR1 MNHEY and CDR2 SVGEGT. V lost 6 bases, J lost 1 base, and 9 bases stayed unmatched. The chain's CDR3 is CASSHRDRTSNQPQHF. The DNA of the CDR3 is TGTGCCAGCAGCCATCGGGACAGAACAAGCAATCAGCCCCAGCATTTT.

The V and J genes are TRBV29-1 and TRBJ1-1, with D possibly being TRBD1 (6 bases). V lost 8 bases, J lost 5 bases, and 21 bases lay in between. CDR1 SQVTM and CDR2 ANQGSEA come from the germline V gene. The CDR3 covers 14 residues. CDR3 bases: TGCAGCCTCGAGAGGGGGGCCAGTAGGACTGAAGCTTTCTTT. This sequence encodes CSLERGASRTEAFF.

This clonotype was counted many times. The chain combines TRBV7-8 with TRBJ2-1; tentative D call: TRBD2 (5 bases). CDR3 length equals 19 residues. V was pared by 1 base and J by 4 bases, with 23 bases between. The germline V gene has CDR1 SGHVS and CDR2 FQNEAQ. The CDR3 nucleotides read TGTGCCAGCAGCTTAGTAGTTCGGGGTGCGAGGGAGAGATACAATGAGCAGTTCTTC. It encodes CASSLVVRGARERYNEQFF.

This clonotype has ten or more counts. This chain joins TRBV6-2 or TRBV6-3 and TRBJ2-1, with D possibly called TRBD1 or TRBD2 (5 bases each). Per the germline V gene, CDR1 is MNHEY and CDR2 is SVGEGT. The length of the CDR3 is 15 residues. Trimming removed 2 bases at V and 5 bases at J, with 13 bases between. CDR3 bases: TGTGCCAGCAGTTACCCAACGAGGGACCACAATGAGCAGTTCTTC. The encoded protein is CASSYPTRDHNEQFF.

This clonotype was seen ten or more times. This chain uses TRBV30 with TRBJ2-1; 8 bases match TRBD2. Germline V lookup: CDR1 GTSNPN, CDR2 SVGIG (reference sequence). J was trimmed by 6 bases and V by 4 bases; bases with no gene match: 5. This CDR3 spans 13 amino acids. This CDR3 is CAWNLAGPNEQFF. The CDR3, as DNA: TGTGCCTGGAACTTAGCGGGACCCAATGAGCAGTTCTTC.

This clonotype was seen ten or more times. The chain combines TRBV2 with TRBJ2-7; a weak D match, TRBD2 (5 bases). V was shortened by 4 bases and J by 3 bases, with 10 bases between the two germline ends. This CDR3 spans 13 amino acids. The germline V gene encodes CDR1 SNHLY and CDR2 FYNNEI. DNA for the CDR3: TGTGCCAGCAGTGCTAAGCGGAGCTACGAGCAGTACTTC. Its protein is CASSAKRSYEQYF.

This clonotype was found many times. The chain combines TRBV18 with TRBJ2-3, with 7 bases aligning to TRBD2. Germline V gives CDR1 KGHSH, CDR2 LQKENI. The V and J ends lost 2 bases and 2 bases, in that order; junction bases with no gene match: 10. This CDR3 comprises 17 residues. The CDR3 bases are TGTGCCAGCTCACCAAGGACGGGAGGCCTTTCCACAGATACGCAGTATTTT. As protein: CASSPRTGGLSTDTQYF.

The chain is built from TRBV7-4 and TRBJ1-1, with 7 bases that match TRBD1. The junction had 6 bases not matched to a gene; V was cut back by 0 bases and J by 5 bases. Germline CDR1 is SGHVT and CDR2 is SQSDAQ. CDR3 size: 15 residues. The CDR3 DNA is TGTGCCAGCAGCTTAGCAGGGGGCCAAAGTACTGAAGCTTTCTTT. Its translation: CASSLAGGQSTEAFF.

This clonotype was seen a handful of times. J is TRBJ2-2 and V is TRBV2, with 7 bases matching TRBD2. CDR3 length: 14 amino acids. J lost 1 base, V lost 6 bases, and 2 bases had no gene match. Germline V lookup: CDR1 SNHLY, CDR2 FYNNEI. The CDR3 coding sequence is TGTGCCAGCAGCGCTAGCGGGAACACCGGGGAGCTGTTTTTT. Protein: CASSASGNTGELFF.

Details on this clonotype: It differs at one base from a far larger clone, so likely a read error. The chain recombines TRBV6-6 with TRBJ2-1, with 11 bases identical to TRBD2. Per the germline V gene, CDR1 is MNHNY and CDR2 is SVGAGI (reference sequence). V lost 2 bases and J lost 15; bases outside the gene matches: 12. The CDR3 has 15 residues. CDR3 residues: CASSYTLAGDWVRFF. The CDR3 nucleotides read TGTGCCAGCAGTTACACACTAGCGGGAGACTGGGTGCGGTTCTTC.

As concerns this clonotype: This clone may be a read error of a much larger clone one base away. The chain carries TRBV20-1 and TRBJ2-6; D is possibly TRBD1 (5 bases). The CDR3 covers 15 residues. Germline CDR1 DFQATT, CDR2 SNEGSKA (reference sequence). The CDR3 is CGASQGTSGANVLTF. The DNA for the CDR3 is TGCGGTGCGAGTCAGGGAACCTCTGGGGCCAACGTCCTGACTTTC.

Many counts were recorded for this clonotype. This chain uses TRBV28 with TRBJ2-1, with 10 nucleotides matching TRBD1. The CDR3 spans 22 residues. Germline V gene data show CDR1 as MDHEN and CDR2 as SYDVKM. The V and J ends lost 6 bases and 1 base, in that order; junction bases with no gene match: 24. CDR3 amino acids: CASSTPGQGRFQRGGSYNEQFF. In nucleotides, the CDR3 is TGTGCCAGCAGCACTCCGGGACAGGGGCGATTCCAACGGGGGGGATCCTACAATGAGCAGTTCTTC. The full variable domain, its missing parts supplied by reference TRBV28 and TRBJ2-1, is DVKVTQSSRYLVKRTGEKVFLECVQDMDHENMFWYRQDPGLGLRLIYFSYDVKMKEKGDIPEGYSVSREKKERFSLILESASTNQTSMYLCASSTPGQGRFQRGGSYNEQFFGPGTRLTVL.

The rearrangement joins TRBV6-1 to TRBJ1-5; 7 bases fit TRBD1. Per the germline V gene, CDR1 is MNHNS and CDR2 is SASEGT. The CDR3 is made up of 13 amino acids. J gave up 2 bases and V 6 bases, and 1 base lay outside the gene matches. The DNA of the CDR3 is TGTGCCAGCAGAACAGGGGGCAATCAGCCCCAGCATTTT. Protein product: CASRTGGNQPQHF.

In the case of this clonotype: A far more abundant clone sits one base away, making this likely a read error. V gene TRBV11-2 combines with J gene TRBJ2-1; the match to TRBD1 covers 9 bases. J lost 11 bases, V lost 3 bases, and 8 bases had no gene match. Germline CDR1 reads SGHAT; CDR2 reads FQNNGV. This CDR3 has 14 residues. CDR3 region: CASSFGTGFVKQFF. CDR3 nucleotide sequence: TGTGCCAGCAGCTTTGGGACAGGGTTTGTGAAGCAGTTCTTC. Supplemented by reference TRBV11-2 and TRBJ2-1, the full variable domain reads EAGVAQSPRYKIIEKRQSVAFWCNPISGHATLYWYQQILGQGPKLLIQFQNNGVVDDSQLPKDRFSAERLKGVDSTLKIQPAKLEDSAVYLCASSFGTGFVKQFFGPGTRLTVL.

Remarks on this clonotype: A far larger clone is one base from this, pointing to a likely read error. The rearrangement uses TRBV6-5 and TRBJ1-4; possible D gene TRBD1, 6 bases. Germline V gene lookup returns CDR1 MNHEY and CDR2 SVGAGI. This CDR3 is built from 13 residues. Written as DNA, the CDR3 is TGTGCCAGCAGTGAAACAGGGAGTGAAAAACTGTCTTTT. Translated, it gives CASSETGSEKLSF.

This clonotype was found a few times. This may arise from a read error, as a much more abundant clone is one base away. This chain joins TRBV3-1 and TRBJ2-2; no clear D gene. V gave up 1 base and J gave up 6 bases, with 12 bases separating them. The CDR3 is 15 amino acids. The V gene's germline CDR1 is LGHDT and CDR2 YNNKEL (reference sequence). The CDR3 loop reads CASSQAWSVAGELFF. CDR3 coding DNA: TGTGCCAGCAGCCAAGCATGGTCAGTTGCCGGGGAGCTGTTTTTT.

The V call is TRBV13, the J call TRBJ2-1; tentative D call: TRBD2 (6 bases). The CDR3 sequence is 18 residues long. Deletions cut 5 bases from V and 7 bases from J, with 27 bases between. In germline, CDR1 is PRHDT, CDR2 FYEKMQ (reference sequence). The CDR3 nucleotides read TGTGCCAGCAGCCCTCGAGTCGGGGGAGTCCCAAGCATTAATGAGCAGTTCTTC. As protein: CASSPRVGGVPSINEQFF.

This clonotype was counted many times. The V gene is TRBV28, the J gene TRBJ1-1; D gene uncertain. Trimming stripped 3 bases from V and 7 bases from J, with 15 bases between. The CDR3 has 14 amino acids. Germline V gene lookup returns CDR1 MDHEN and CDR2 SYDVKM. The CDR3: CASSFPILLGEAFF. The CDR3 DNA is TGTGCCAGCAGTTTCCCCATTCTATTAGGTGAAGCTTTCTTT.

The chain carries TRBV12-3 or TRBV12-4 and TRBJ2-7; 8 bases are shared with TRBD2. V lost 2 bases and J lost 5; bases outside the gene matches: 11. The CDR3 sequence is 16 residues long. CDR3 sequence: CASSLQGLAGTDEQYF. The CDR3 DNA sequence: TGTGCCAGCAGTTTACAAGGATTAGCGGGAACGGACGAGCAGTACTTC.

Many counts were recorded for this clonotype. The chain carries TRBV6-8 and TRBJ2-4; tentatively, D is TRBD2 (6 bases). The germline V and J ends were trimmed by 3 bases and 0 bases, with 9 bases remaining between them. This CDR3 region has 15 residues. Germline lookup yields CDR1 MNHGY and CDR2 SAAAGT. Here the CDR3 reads CASSYGGTAKNIQYF. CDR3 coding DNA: TGTGCCAGCAGTTATGGGGGGACAGCCAAAAACATTCAGTACTTC.

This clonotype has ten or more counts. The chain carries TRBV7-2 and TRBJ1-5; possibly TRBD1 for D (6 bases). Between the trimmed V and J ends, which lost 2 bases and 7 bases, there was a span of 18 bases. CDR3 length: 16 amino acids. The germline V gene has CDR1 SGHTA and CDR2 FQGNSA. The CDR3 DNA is TGTGCCAGCAGCTTATTATCGGGGGCGAATGGGCAGCCCCAGCATTTT. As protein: CASSLLSGANGQPQHF. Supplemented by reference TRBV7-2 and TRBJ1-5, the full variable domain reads GAGVSQSPSNKVTEKGKDVELRCDPISGHTALYWYRQSLGQGLEFLIYFQGNSAPDKSGLPSDRFSAERTGGSVSTLTIQRTQQEDSAVYLCASSLLSGANGQPQHFGDGTRLSIL.

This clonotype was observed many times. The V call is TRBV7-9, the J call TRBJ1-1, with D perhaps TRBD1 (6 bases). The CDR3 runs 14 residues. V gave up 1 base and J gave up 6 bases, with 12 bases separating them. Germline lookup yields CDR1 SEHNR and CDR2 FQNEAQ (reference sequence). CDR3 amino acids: CASSLVGADAEAFF. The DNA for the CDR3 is TGTGCCAGCAGCTTAGTGGGGGCTGACGCTGAAGCTTTCTTT.